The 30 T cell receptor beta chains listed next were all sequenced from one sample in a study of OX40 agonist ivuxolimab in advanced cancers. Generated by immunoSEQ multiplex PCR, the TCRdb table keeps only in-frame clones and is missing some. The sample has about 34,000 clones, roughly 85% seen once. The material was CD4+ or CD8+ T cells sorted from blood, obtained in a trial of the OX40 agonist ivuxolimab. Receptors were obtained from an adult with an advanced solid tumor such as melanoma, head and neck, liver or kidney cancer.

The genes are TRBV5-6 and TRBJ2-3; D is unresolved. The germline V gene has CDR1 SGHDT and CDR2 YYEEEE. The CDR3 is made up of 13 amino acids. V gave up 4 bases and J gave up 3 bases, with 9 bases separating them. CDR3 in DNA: TGTGCCAGCAGCCCTACCGCGACAGATACGCAGTATTTT. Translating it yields CASSPTATDTQYF.

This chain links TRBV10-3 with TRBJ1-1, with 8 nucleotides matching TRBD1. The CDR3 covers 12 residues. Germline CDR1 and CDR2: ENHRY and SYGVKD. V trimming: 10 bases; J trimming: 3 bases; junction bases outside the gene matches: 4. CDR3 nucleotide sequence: TGTGCCACCCACAGGGGGGACACTGAAGCTTTCTTT. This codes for CATHRGDTEAFF.

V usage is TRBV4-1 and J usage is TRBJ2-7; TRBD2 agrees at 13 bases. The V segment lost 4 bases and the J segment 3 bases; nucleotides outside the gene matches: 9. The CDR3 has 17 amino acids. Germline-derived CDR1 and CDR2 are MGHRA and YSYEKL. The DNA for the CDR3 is TGCGCCAGCAGCCCCCGTCCCGGGACTAGCGGGGACTACGAGCAGTACTTC. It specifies CASSPRPGTSGDYEQYF.

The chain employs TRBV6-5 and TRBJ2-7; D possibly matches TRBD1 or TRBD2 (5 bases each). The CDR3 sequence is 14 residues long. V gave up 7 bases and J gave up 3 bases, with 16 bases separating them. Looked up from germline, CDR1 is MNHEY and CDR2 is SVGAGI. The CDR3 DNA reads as TGTGCCAGCACCATCGGGACGGAGAACTACGAGCAGTACTTC. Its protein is CASTIGTENYEQYF.

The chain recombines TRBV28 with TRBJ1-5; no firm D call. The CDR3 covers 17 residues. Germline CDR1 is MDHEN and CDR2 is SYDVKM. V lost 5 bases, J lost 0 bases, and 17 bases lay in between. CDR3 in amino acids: CASSTRGGFNSNQPQHF. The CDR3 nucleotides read TGTGCCAGCAGTACGAGAGGAGGTTTTAATAGCAATCAGCCCCAGCATTTT.

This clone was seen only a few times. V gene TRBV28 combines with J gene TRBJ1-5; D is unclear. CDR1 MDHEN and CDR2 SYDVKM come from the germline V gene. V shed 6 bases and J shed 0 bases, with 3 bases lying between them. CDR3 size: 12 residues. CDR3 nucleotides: TGTGCCAGCAGGGGTAGCAATCAGCCCCAGCATTTT. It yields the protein CASRGSNQPQHF.

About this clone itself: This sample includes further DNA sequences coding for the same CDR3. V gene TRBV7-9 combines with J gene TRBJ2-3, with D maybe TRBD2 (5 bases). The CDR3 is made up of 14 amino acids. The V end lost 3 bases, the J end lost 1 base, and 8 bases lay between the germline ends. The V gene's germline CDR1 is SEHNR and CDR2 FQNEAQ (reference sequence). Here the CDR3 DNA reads TGTGCCAGCAGCTTGAGCGGACGCACAGATACGCAGTATTTT. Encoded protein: CASSLSGRTDTQYF.

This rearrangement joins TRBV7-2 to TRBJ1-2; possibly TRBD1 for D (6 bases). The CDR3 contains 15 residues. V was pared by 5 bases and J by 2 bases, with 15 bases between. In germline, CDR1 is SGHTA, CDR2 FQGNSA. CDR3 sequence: CASSPGGGLNYGYTF. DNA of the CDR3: TGTGCCAGCAGCCCTGGTGGGGGGCTCAACTATGGCTACACCTTC. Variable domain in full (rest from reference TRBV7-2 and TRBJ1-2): GAGVSQSPSNKVTEKGKDVELRCDPISGHTALYWYRQSLGQGLEFLIYFQGNSAPDKSGLPSDRFSAERTGGSVSTLTIQRTQQEDSAVYLCASSPGGGLNYGYTFGSGTRLTVV.

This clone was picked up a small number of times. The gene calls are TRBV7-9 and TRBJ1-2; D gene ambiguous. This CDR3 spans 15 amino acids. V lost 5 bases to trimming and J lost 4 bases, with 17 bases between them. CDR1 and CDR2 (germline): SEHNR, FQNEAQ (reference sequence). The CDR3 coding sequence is TGTGCCAGCAGCCGCCCCGGGTTTTCGGCCTATGGCTACACCTTC. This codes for CASSRPGFSAYGYTF.

This chain's CDR3 is CASSPGQGYYNEQFF. The CDR3 DNA reads as TGTGCCAGCAGCCCGGGACAGGGCTACTACAATGAGCAGTTCTTC. The chain combines TRBV11-1 with TRBJ2-1; 9 bases are shared with TRBD1. Per germline, CDR1 SGHAT and CDR2 FQDESV (reference sequence). Germline trimming cut 5 bases from V and 3 bases from J; bases unmatched to any gene: 5. This CDR3 is 15 amino acids long.

In nucleotides, the CDR3 is TGTGCCAGCAGTGATTTAGGACAGACTAATGAAAAACTGTTTTTT. As protein: CASSDLGQTNEKLFF. This sequence joins TRBV25-1 and TRBJ1-4; D is perhaps TRBD1 (6 bases). The CDR3 is 15 residues long. The V gene's germline CDR1 is MGHDK and CDR2 SYGVNS. Trimming removed 3 bases at V and 2 bases at J, with 10 bases between.

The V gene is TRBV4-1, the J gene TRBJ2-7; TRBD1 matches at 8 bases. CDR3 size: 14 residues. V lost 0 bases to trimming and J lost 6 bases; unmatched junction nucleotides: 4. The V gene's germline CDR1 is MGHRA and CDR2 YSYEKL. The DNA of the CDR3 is TGCGCCAGCAGCCAAGACAGGGGGCGCGGCGAGCAGTACTTC. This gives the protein CASSQDRGRGEQYF.

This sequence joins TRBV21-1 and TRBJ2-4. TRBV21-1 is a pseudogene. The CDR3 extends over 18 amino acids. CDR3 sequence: CASSKGCSRTESKNIQYF. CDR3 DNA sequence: TGTGCCAGCAGCAAAGGATGCTCCCGGACCGAATCCAAAAACATTCAGTACTTC.

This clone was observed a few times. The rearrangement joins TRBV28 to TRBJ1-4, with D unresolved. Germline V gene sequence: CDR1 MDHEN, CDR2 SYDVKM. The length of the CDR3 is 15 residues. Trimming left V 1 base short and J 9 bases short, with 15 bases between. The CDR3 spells CASSLSGPGVQKLFF. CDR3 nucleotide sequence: TGTGCCAGCAGTTTATCGGGCCCAGGTGTTCAAAAACTGTTTTTT.

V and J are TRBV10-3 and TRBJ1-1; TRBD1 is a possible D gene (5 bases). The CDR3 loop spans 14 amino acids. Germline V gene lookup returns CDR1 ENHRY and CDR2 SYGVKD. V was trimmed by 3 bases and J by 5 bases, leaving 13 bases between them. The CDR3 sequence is CAISDVGVGTEAFF. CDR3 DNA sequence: TGTGCCATCAGTGATGTAGGGGTAGGAACTGAAGCTTTCTTT.

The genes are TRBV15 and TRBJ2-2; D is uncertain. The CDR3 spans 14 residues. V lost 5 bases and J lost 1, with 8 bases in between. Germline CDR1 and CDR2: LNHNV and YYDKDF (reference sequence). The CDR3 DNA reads TGTGCCACCAGCTTCGGTGGGAACACCGGGGAGCTGTTTTTT. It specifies CATSFGGNTGELFF. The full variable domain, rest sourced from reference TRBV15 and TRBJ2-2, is DAMVIQNPRYQVTQFGKPVTLSCSQTLNHNVMYWYQQKSSQAPKLLFHYYDKDFNNEADTPDNFQSRRPNTSFCFLDIRSPGLGDTAMYLCATSFGGNTGELFFGEGSRLTVL.

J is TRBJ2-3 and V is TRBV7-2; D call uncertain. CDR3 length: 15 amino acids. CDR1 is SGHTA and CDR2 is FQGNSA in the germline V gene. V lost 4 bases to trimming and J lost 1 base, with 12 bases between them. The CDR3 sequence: CASSSNMWGTDTQYF. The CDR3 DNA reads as TGTGCCAGCAGCTCAAACATGTGGGGCACAGATACGCAGTATTTT.

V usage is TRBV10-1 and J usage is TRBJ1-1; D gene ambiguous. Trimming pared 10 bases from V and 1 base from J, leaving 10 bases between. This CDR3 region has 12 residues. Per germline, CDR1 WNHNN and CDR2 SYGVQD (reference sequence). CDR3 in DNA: TGCGCCACCGGACGGACGAACACTGAAGCTTTCTTT. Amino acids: CATGRTNTEAFF.

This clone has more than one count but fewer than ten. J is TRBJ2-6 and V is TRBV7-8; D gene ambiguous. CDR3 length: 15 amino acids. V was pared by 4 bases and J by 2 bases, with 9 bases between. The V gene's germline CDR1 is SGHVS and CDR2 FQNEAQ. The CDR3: CASSYLGTGANVLTF. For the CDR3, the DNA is TGTGCCAGCAGCTATCTGGGGACTGGGGCCAACGTCCTGACTTTC. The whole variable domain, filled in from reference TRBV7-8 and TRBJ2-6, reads GAGVSQSPRYKVAKRGQDVALRCDPISGHVSLFWYQQALGQGPEFLTYFQNEAQLDKSGLPSDRFFAERPEGSVSTLKIQRTQQEDSAVYLCASSYLGTGANVLTFGAGSRLTVL.

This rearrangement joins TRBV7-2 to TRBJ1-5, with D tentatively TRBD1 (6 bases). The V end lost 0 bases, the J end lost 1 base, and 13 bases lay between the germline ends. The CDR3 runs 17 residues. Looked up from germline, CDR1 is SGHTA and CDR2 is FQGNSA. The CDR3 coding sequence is TGTGCCAGCAGCTTAGCCGGTGGAGGGGGGAGCAATCAGCCCCAGCATTTT. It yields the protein CASSLAGGGGSNQPQHF.

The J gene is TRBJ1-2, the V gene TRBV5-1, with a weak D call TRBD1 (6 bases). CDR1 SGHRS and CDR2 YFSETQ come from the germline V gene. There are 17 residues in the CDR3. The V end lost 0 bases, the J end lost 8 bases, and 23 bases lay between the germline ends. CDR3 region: CASSLETGTLDTVGYTF. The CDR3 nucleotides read TGCGCCAGCAGCTTGGAAACAGGGACACTCGACACTGTAGGCTACACCTTC.

The CDR3 protein is CASSYLHREPYEQYF. Here the CDR3 DNA reads TGTGCCAGCAGTTACTTACACAGGGAACCCTACGAGCAGTACTTC. The chain uses TRBV6-5 and TRBJ2-7; a weak D match, TRBD1 (6 bases). V was cut by 1 base and J by 2 bases, with 12 bases left in between. The CDR3 has 15 amino acids. Per germline, CDR1 MNHEY and CDR2 SVGAGI.

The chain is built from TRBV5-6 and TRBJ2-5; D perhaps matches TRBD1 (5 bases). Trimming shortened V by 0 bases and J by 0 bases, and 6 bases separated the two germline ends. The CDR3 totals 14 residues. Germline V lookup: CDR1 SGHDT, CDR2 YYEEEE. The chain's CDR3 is CASSLAGYQETQYF. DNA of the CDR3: TGTGCCAGCAGCTTGGCAGGGTACCAAGAGACCCAGTACTTC.

In nucleotides, the CDR3 is TGTGCCAGCAGCGTAGGATTCTGGGGGATTACAGATACGCAGTATTTT. This sequence encodes CASSVGFWGITDTQYF. The rearrangement links TRBV9 to TRBJ2-3, with D perhaps TRBD1 or TRBD2 (5 bases each). Germline CDR1 is SGDLS and CDR2 is YYNGEE. CDR3 length equals 16 residues. V shed 0 bases and J shed 3 bases, with 14 bases lying between them. The full variable domain, completed using reference TRBV9 and TRBJ2-3, is DSGVTQTPKHLITATGQRVTLRCSPRSGDLSVYWYQQSLDQGLQFLIQYYNGEERAKGNILERFSAQQFPDLHSELNLSSLELGDSALYFCASSVGFWGITDTQYFGPGTRLTVL.

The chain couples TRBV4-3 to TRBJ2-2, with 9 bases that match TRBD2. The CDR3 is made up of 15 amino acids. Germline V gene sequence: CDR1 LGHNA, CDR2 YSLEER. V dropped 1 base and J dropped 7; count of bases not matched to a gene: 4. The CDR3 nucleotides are TGCGCCAGCAGCCAAGGCGGGGGGGCTAACGGGGAGCTGTTTTTT. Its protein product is CASSQGGGANGELFF.

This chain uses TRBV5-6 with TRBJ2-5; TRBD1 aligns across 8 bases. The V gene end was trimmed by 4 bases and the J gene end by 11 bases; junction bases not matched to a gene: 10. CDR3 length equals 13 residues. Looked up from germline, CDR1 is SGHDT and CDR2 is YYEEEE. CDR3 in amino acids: CASSRDRRREQYF. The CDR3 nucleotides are TGTGCCAGCAGCCGGGACAGGAGGCGAGAGCAGTACTTC.

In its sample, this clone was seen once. The CDR3 reads CASSETVNSPLHF. The CDR3 DNA sequence: TGCGCCAGCAGTGAAACCGTAAATTCACCCCTCCACTTT. The rearrangement uses TRBV10-1 and TRBJ1-6; the D is unclear. Trimming shortened V by 3 bases and J by 7 bases, and 7 bases separated the two germline ends. This CDR3 has 13 residues. Germline CDR1 and CDR2: WNHNN and SYGVQD (reference sequence).

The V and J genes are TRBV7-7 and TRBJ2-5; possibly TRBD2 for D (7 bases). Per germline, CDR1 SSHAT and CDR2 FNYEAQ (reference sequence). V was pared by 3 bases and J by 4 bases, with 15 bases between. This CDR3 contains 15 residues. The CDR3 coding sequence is TGTGCCAGCAGCTTGATGGGGGGGGGCTTAGAGACCCAGTACTTC. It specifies CASSLMGGGLETQYF.

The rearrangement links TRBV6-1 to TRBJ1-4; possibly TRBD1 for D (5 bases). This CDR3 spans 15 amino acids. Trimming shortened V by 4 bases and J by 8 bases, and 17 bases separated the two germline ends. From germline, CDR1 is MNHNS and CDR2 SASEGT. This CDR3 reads CASSAHRLIREKLFF. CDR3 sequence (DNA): TGTGCCAGCAGTGCCCACAGGTTGATTCGAGAAAAACTGTTTTTT.

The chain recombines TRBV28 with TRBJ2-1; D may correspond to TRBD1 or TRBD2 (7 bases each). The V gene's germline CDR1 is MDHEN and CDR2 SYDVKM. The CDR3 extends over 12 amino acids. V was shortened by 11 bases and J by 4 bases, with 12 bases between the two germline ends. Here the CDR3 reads CAGGDRYNEQFF. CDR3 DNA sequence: TGTGCCGGGGGGGACAGATACAATGAGCAGTTCTTC. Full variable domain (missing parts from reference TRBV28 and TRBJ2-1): DVKVTQSSRYLVKRTGEKVFLECVQDMDHENMFWYRQDPGLGLRLIYFSYDVKMKEKGDIPEGYSVSREKKERFSLILESASTNQTSMYLCAGGDRYNEQFFGPGTRLTVL.